This T cell receptor (beta chain) was identified in a study of chemoradiotherapy in HPV16-positive cancers. Assay used: immunoSEQ multiplex PCR; TCRdb lists only in-frame clones, some missing. The table records roughly 7,600 clones, about two thirds of them present only once. This CDR3 region has 15 residues. Trimming took off 2 bases at V and 4 bases at J, with 12 bases between the two ends. The germline V gene encodes CDR1 MDHEN and CDR2 SYDVKM. The chain has TRBV28 and TRBJ1-3; D is ambiguous. Sample: tumor tissue, taken from a patient who underwent chemoradiotherapy. The receptor was derived from a human donor with HPV-associated anogenital cancer. For the CDR3, the DNA is TGTGCCAGCAGTTTAAGAGGGTTGGGAGGAAACACCATATATTTT. It translates to CASSLRGLGGNTIYF.